Below, 30 T cell receptor beta chains from the same sample are listed, as sequenced in a study of OX40 agonist ivuxolimab in advanced cancers. Assay used: immunoSEQ multiplex PCR; TCRdb lists only in-frame clones, some missing. Of roughly 69,000 clones listed, around 86% are singletons. Material: CD4+ or CD8+ T cells sorted from blood, obtained in a trial of the OX40 agonist ivuxolimab. Source of these receptors: an adult with an advanced solid tumor such as melanoma, head and neck, liver or kidney cancer.

V usage is TRBV18 and J usage is TRBJ2-5; no firm D call. The V end lost 0 bases, the J end lost 4 bases, and 3 bases lay between the germline ends. CDR3 length: 12 residues. The germline CDR1 and CDR2 sequences are KGHSH and LQKENI. CDR3 sequence reads: CASSPPTETQYF. The CDR3, as DNA: TGTGCCAGCTCACCACCGACAGAGACCCAGTACTTC.

This chain links TRBV29-1 with TRBJ2-2; a weak D match, TRBD1 (5 bases). The germline gives CDR1 SQVTM, CDR2 ANQGSEA. The CDR3 has 15 residues. V lost 5 bases to trimming and J lost 5 bases, with 18 bases between them. The CDR3 is CSVMTLGQVTGELFF. CDR3 sequence (DNA): TGCAGCGTTATGACTCTGGGGCAGGTGACCGGGGAGCTGTTTTTT.

The V and J genes are TRBV18 and TRBJ1-2, with 10 positions matching TRBD1. The germline gives CDR1 KGHSH, CDR2 LQKENI. The CDR3 sequence is 16 residues long. The V gene end was trimmed by 4 bases and the J gene end by 3 bases; junction bases not matched to a gene: 8. The CDR3 protein is CASSLSGTGVDYGYTF. The CDR3 nucleotides are TGTGCCAGCTCACTATCCGGGACAGGGGTTGACTATGGCTACACCTTC.

DNA for the CDR3: TGTGCCAGCAGTGATCAGGAGAACACTGAAGCTTTCTTT. Protein sequence: CASSDQENTEAFF. The chain couples TRBV2 to TRBJ1-1; D is unclear. The germline V gene encodes CDR1 SNHLY and CDR2 FYNNEI. V shed 3 bases and J shed 1 base, with 6 bases lying between them. There are 13 residues in the CDR3.

The J gene is TRBJ2-3, the V gene TRBV10-3, with D tentatively TRBD1 (6 bases). V was shortened by 3 bases and J by 5 bases, with 12 bases between the two germline ends. CDR1 is ENHRY, CDR2 SYGVKD, per germline. The CDR3 runs 14 residues. The CDR3 is CAISERGSQDTQYF. CDR3 sequence (DNA): TGTGCCATCAGTGAAAGGGGGAGTCAAGATACGCAGTATTTT.

The gene calls are TRBV2 and TRBJ1-5; a weak D match, TRBD1 (5 bases). The CDR3 loop spans 14 amino acids. V was trimmed by 8 bases and J by 1 base, leaving 12 bases between them. The germline V gene has CDR1 SNHLY and CDR2 FYNNEI. CDR3 protein: CASREGLSNQPQHF. The CDR3 coding sequence is TGTGCCAGCCGCGAGGGGCTAAGCAATCAGCCCCAGCATTTT.

V gene TRBV28 combines with J gene TRBJ2-3; TRBD2 matches at 11 bases. The CDR3 contains 16 residues. The V gene's germline CDR1 is MDHEN and CDR2 SYDVKM. Trimming removed 4 bases from V and 1 base from J; junction bases left unmatched: 4. The CDR3 protein is CASSSPGLAGTDTQYF. The CDR3 DNA sequence: TGTGCCAGCAGTTCCCCGGGACTAGCGGGCACAGATACGCAGTATTTT.

This clone was counted between two and nine times. V gene TRBV7-6 combines with J gene TRBJ2-1, with TRBD2 as a possible D gene (5 bases). The CDR3 sequence is 12 residues long. The germline CDR1 and CDR2 sequences are SGHVS and FNYEAQ. The V end lost 6 bases, the J end lost 15 bases, and 18 bases lay between the germline ends. CDR3 sequence (DNA): TGTGCCAGCAGACTAGTACGTCACAGTCGGTTCTTC. It codes for CASRLVRHSRFF. The full variable domain, in which reference TRBV7-6 and TRBJ2-1 provide the parts outside the CDR3, is GAGVSQSPRYKVTKRGQDVALRCDPISGHVSLYWYRQALGQGPEFLTYFNYEAQQDKSGLPNDRFSAERPEGSISTLTIQRTEQRDSAMYRCASRLVRHSRFFGPGTRLTVL.

V usage is TRBV13 and J usage is TRBJ2-1, with TRBD1 as a possible D gene (6 bases). The CDR3 is made up of 15 amino acids. V lost 6 bases to trimming and J lost 6 bases, with 18 bases between them. The V gene's germline CDR1 is PRHDT and CDR2 FYEKMQ (reference sequence). In nucleotides, the CDR3 is TGTGCCAGCAGTTCCGGGACACCCATACGCAATGAGCAGTTCTTC. This codes for CASSSGTPIRNEQFF.

J is TRBJ2-3 and V is TRBV5-4; D unclear. The V gene's germline CDR1 is SGHNT and CDR2 YYREEE (reference sequence). This CDR3 is built from 15 residues. Trimming took 3 bases from V and 5 from J, leaving 16 bases between them. For the CDR3, the DNA is TGTGCCAGCAGCTCGCCCTCCCAGGAAAGAGATACGCAGTATTTT. Translation: CASSSPSQERDTQYF.

The chain joins TRBV6-6 to TRBJ1-5, with no clear D. This CDR3 has 14 residues. V was trimmed by 0 bases and J by 5 bases, leaving 8 bases between them. Germline loops: CDR1 MNHNY, CDR2 SVGAGI (reference sequence). This chain's CDR3 is CASSYSGGYQPQHF. CDR3 coding DNA: TGTGCCAGCAGTTACTCGGGAGGATATCAGCCCCAGCATTTT.

The chain carries TRBV7-6 and TRBJ2-5; 7 nucleotides align to TRBD1. CDR1 and CDR2 (germline): SGHVS, FNYEAQ. The CDR3 is 14 amino acids. J lost 5 bases, V lost 5 bases, and 8 bases had no gene match. Here the CDR3 reads CASSLTGEGETQYF. DNA of the CDR3: TGTGCCAGCAGCCTCACAGGGGAAGGGGAGACCCAGTACTTC.

The genes are TRBV27 and TRBJ1-5, with D perhaps TRBD1 (6 bases). CDR3 length equals 15 residues. The germline V gene has CDR1 MNHEY and CDR2 SMNVEV (reference sequence). The V and J ends lost 0 bases and 4 bases respectively, with 10 bases between them. The CDR3 sequence: CASSLSGQPNQPQHF. CDR3 coding DNA: TGTGCCAGCAGTTTATCCGGACAGCCAAATCAGCCCCAGCATTTT.

The V gene is TRBV27, the J gene TRBJ1-5, with D possibly matching TRBD1 (5 bases). Trimming stripped 3 bases from V and 10 bases from J, with 10 bases between. The V gene's germline CDR1 is MNHEY and CDR2 SMNVEV (reference sequence). This CDR3 comprises 12 residues. The CDR3 reads CASSLPGGPQHF. CDR3 nucleotide sequence: TGTGCCAGCAGTTTGCCCGGGGGACCCCAGCATTTT.

The chain is built from TRBV2 and TRBJ1-5; D is undetermined. V was trimmed by 4 bases and J by 0 bases, leaving 7 bases between them. The CDR3 has 14 residues. Germline CDR1 reads SNHLY; CDR2 reads FYNNEI. In nucleotides, the CDR3 is TGTGCCAGCAGTGGGGATTATAGCAATCAGCCCCAGCATTTT. It specifies CASSGDYSNQPQHF.

The CDR3 nucleotides read TGTGCCAGTAGAAGACCGGGGGGCCAGGGCTATTGGGAAAAACTGTTTTTT. It yields the protein CASRRPGGQGYWEKLFF. The J gene is TRBJ1-4, the V gene TRBV19, with TRBD1 as a possible D gene (6 bases). The CDR3 contains 17 residues. Germline V lookup: CDR1 LNHDA, CDR2 SQIVND (reference sequence). Trimming removed 6 bases from V and 8 bases from J, with 25 bases in between.

This clone has a single count. CDR3 in DNA: TGTGCCAGCAGCTTAAATGGACAAGCGAACACCGGGGAGCTGTTTTTT. This translates into CASSLNGQANTGELFF. The chain employs TRBV7-3 and TRBJ2-2; possibly TRBD1 for D (5 bases). The CDR3 is made up of 16 amino acids. Germline CDR1 reads SGHTA; CDR2 reads FQGTGA. Trimming cost V 1 base and J 0 bases, with 9 bases left between them.

This clone turned up a few times. V gene TRBV2 combines with J gene TRBJ2-5, with 11 positions matching TRBD1. The CDR3 has 16 residues. The V gene's germline CDR1 is SNHLY and CDR2 FYNNEI. J gave up 7 bases and V 6 bases, and 13 bases lay outside the gene matches. The CDR3 loop reads CASRPKTRGTGGTQYF. CDR3 bases: TGTGCCAGCAGGCCTAAGACGAGGGGGACAGGGGGGACCCAGTACTTC.

V gene TRBV28 combines with J gene TRBJ2-3; 8 bases line up with TRBD2. The CDR3 has 17 residues. CDR1 is MDHEN and CDR2 is SYDVKM in the germline V gene. Trimming at V came to 1 base and at J to 6 bases, leaving 12 bases not matched to a gene. In nucleotides, the CDR3 is TGTGCCAGCAGTTTATCCATTCTTCGGACTAGCCCGGATACGCAGTATTTT. Residues: CASSLSILRTSPDTQYF.

CDR3 amino acids: CSVEWTASRGYTF. The CDR3 DNA reads TGCAGCGTTGAATGGACGGCCTCACGGGGCTACACCTTC. V gene TRBV29-1 combines with J gene TRBJ1-2; D gene ambiguous. The CDR3 loop spans 13 amino acids. V was pared by 2 bases and J by 8 bases, with 15 bases between. Germline loops: CDR1 SQVTM, CDR2 ANQGSEA.

This sequence joins TRBV6-5 and TRBJ1-2, with 10 bases matching TRBD1. Germline CDR1 is MNHEY and CDR2 is SVGAGI. CDR3 length equals 14 residues. The V segment lost 4 bases and the J segment 4 bases; nucleotides outside the gene matches: 3. The CDR3 DNA is TGTGCCAGCAGTTTCGGACAGGGGGGCTATGGCTACACCTTC. Its protein product is CASSFGQGGYGYTF.

The chain carries TRBV6-1 and TRBJ1-1; 7 bases are a match to TRBD1. Trimming cost V 3 bases and J 11 bases; bases outside gene matches: 12. CDR1 MNHNS and CDR2 SASEGT come from the germline V gene. The CDR3 is 14 amino acids. The CDR3: CASSDGTTGSEAFF. The CDR3, as DNA: TGTGCCAGCAGTGATGGTACGACAGGGTCAGAGGCTTTCTTT.

The chain carries TRBV15 and TRBJ2-2; tentative D call: TRBD1 (5 bases). Germline V gene sequence: CDR1 LNHNV, CDR2 YYDKDF (reference sequence). Trimming removed 4 bases at V and 4 bases at J, with 16 bases between. The CDR3 has 16 residues. The CDR3, as DNA: TGTGCCACCAGCACCCGGTTAGGGGCTGGCACCGGGGAGCTGTTTTTT. It is translated as CATSTRLGAGTGELFF.

This clone was observed a handful of times. J is TRBJ1-1 and V is TRBV7-2; D is unclear. There are 12 residues in the CDR3. Germline lookup yields CDR1 SGHTA and CDR2 FQGNSA. V lost 3 bases and J lost 2, with 4 bases in between. The CDR3 nucleotides read TGTGCCAGCAGCTTCCTTAACACTGAAGCTTTCTTT. Amino acid sequence: CASSFLNTEAFF. The full variable domain, rest sourced from reference TRBV7-2 and TRBJ1-1, is GAGVSQSPSNKVTEKGKDVELRCDPISGHTALYWYRQSLGQGLEFLIYFQGNSAPDKSGLPSDRFSAERTGGSVSTLTIQRTQQEDSAVYLCASSFLNTEAFFGQGTRLTVV.

This chain connects TRBV5-1 to TRBJ1-3, with 9 bases matching TRBD1. The germline V gene encodes CDR1 SGHRS and CDR2 YFSETQ. With 4 bases clipped from V and 3 bases from J, the junction kept 11 bases outside the gene matches. CDR3 length equals 17 residues. The CDR3 DNA follows: TGCGCCAGCAGCCCCGAAACAGGGGGCGGGAGTGGAAACACCATATATTTT. It is translated as CASSPETGGGSGNTIYF.

The chain recombines TRBV7-2 with TRBJ1-1; possibly TRBD1 for D (6 bases). The V end lost 4 bases, the J end lost 4 bases, and 13 bases lay between the germline ends. This CDR3 is built from 14 residues. Germline lookup yields CDR1 SGHTA and CDR2 FQGNSA. Here the CDR3 reads CASSSTGWRTEAFF. The CDR3 DNA sequence: TGTGCCAGCAGCTCCACAGGGTGGCGCACTGAAGCTTTCTTT. Filled out from reference TRBV7-2 and TRBJ1-1, the complete variable domain reads GAGVSQSPSNKVTEKGKDVELRCDPISGHTALYWYRQSLGQGLEFLIYFQGNSAPDKSGLPSDRFSAERTGGSVSTLTIQRTQQEDSAVYLCASSSTGWRTEAFFGQGTRLTVV.

The chain couples TRBV5-1 to TRBJ2-2; D uncertain. Germline V gives CDR1 SGHRS, CDR2 YFSETQ. The CDR3 extends over 16 amino acids. V lost 4 bases, J lost 1 base, and 14 bases lay in between. The chain's CDR3 is CASSPSPAGNTGELFF. CDR3 in DNA: TGCGCCAGCAGCCCGTCTCCGGCAGGGAACACCGGGGAGCTGTTTTTT.

A few counts support this clone. The chain uses TRBV28 and TRBJ2-2, with D possibly matching TRBD2 (6 bases). CDR3 length equals 17 residues. Germline V gene sequence: CDR1 MDHEN, CDR2 SYDVKM. Trimming cost V 7 bases and J 2 bases, with 20 bases left between them. This CDR3 reads CASNRLISGGNTGELFF. In nucleotides, the CDR3 is TGTGCCAGCAATCGTCTGATTAGCGGAGGAAACACCGGGGAGCTGTTTTTT.

This chain connects TRBV12-5 to TRBJ2-3; a weak D match, TRBD2 (6 bases). Looked up from germline, CDR1 is LGHNT and CDR2 is FRNRAP. CDR3 size: 19 residues. The V gene lost 4 bases and the J gene lost 2 bases, with 25 bases spanning the gap. CDR3: CASGSYRGEARRDTDTQYF. As DNA, the CDR3 is TGTGCTAGTGGTTCGTATCGGGGCGAGGCCAGGAGGGACACAGATACGCAGTATTTT.

The J gene is TRBJ1-3, the V gene TRBV7-2; 9 positions agree with TRBD1. The germline V gene has CDR1 SGHTA and CDR2 FQGNSA. The junction had 9 bases not matched to a gene; V was cut back by 6 bases and J by 0 bases. The CDR3 sequence is 17 residues long. CDR3 nucleotides: TGTGCCAGCAGTCGAGATGGGACAGGGCACTCTGGAAACACCATATATTTT. Translated: CASSRDGTGHSGNTIYF.